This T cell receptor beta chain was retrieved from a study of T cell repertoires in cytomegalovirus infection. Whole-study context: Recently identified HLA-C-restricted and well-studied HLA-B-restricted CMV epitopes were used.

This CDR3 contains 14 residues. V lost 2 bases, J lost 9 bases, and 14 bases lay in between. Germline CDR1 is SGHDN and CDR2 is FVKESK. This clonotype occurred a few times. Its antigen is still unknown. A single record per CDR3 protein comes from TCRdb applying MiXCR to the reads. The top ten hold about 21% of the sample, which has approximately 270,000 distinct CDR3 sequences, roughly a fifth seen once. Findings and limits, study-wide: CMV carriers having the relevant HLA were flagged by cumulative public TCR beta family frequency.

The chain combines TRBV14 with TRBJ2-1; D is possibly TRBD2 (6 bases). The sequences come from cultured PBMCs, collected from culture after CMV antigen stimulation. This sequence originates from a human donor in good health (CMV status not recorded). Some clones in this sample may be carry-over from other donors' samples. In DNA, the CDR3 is TGTGCCAGCAGCCAAAGCGGGCTAGCCATTGAGCAGTTCTTC. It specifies CASSQSGLAIEQFF.